This TCR beta chain was recorded in a study of shared clonotypes between healthy human individuals. The overall study: The composition of the donors was a couple of women and a few men aged 18 to 49.

Execution of the assay was at deep level. The assay was immunoSEQ multiplex PCR, and TCRdb's table has in-frame clones only and misses some. Here the sample spans some 2 million clones, 85% to 95% being singletons. On this clone itself: In the same sample, other DNA sequences code for this CDR3.

CDR3 length equals 13 residues. CDR1 is SNHLY, CDR2 FYNNEI, per germline. V was trimmed by 6 bases and J by 1 base, leaving 7 bases between them. Cells designated naive CD8 were CD45RO-negative and were positively selected for CCR7, with terminally differentiated effector memory CD45RA+ cells excluded. All donors were healthy HIV-negative adults lacking recent acute infections or vaccinations. V is TRBV2 and J is TRBJ2-1; D unclear. The sequence was collected from a man aged 18 to 30 in good health. Sequencing used naive CD8+ T cells sorted from blood. This chain's CDR3 is CASRGGSYNEQFF. DNA of the CDR3: TGTGCCAGCAGGGGCGGTTCCTACAATGAGCAGTTCTTC.